The clone carrying this T cell receptor (beta chain) was detected a few times. Its antigen is not known. The data are from a study of T-cell memory formation after mild COVID-19. General observations from the study: Clones contracting across day 15 to 85 had a balanced CD4/CD8 profile; later expanding clones leaned CD4+. Pre-infection memory harbored some responding clones, suggesting cross-reactive memory joined. Clones from the second wave (peaking day 37) had unconfirmed SARS-CoV-2 specificity.

The CDR3 length is 14 residues. Trimming cost V 4 bases and J 3 bases, with 8 bases left between them. The germline V gene has CDR1 KGHDR and CDR2 SFDVKD. After 5'RACE with constant-segment primers, TCR alpha and TCR beta cDNA libraries carrying sample barcodes and UMIs were obtained. TCRdb reanalysed the 5' RACE reads using MiXCR and keeps one entry per CDR3 protein. Of a few hundred thousand distinct CDR3 sequences listed, approximately 25% are singletons. The TCR comes from an adult woman who had mild COVID-19 (a few samples of this study predate the infection). Cell type and time point are not known. The chain carries TRBV24-1 and TRBJ2-2; D remains ambiguous. Sequencing used PBMCs or a T cell subset sorted from them (not recorded which). CDR3 DNA: TGTGCCACCAGTGACTCGTACCACACCGGGGAGCTGTTTTTT. This encodes CATSDSYHTGELFF.